Following are 10 T cell receptor beta chains from one sample sequenced in a study of shared clonotypes between healthy human individuals (dated by TCRdb to 2019 to 2021). The library was prepared using the immunoSEQ multiplex PCR assay. This immuneACCESS table, as held by TCRdb, lists in-frame sequences with V and J called but not all clones. Of the missing ones, under half trace to an unresolved V gene in checked studies; the others have no known cause. For this sample the table gives about 660,000 clones, of which about 74% were detected only once. The ten largest clones take up under 2% of the sample. Sequencing input: memory CD4+ T cells sorted from blood. Sample cell subset or site, as interpreted from the label and publication: CD45RA-negative fraction. These receptor sequences come from a woman in her twenties or thirties in good health.

The rearrangement links TRBV19 to TRBJ1-1; D is unresolved. The CDR3 runs 15 residues. CDR1 and CDR2 from the germline V gene are LNHDA and SQIVND (reference sequence). Trimming took off 1 base at V and 2 bases at J, with 11 bases between the two ends. For the CDR3, the DNA is TGTGCCAGTAGTATAGGGCCGGAATTAAACACTGAAGCTTTCTTT. Protein sequence: CASSIGPELNTEAFF.

The CDR3 sequence: CASSSYRGSGANAGELFF. CDR3 sequence (DNA): TGTGCCAGCAGTTCGTACAGGGGATCGGGGGCTAACGCCGGGGAGCTGTTTTTT. V gene TRBV28 combines with J gene TRBJ2-2; maybe TRBD1 (7 bases). Germline lookup yields CDR1 MDHEN and CDR2 SYDVKM. V shed 4 bases and J shed 6 bases, with 24 bases lying between them. The CDR3 is made up of 18 amino acids.

The V and J genes are TRBV6-1 and TRBJ2-5; the match to TRBD1 covers 10 bases. The better agreement between TRBJ2-7 and the DNA end casts doubt on the J call. This CDR3 spans 15 amino acids. Germline CDR1 reads MNHNS; CDR2 reads SASEGT. In DNA, the CDR3 is TGTGCCAGCAGTGGGGACAGGGGAGCCCCCTACGAGCAGTACTTC. Amino acids: CASSGDRGAPYEQYF.

The chain employs TRBV11-2 and TRBJ2-2; TRBD2 aligns across 8 bases. Germline assignment: CDR1 SGHAT and CDR2 FQNNGV. This CDR3 has 15 amino acids. V shed 1 base, J shed 6 bases, and the junction held 4 bases outside the gene matches. The chain's CDR3 is CASSLVVGLAGELFF. The CDR3 nucleotides read TGTGCCAGCAGCTTAGTAGTGGGACTAGCCGGGGAGCTGTTTTTT.

A single count supports this clone. The V call is TRBV4-1, the J call TRBJ2-1, with D possibly being TRBD2 (6 bases). CDR1 is MGHRA and CDR2 is YSYEKL in the germline V gene. There are 17 residues in the CDR3. With 0 bases removed from V and 4 bases from J, the gap between germline ends came to 16 bases. DNA of the CDR3: TGCGCCAGCAGCCAAGATGAGACGGGAGTTGGTTACAATGAGCAGTTCTTC. Protein sequence: CASSQDETGVGYNEQFF.

This clone was observed a handful of times. Since a much larger clone is just one base distant, this may be a read error. Other DNA sequences in this sample translate to the same CDR3. The rearrangement uses TRBV7-8 and TRBJ2-7, with D maybe TRBD2 (5 bases). The CDR3 runs to 14 residues. Germline V CDR1 and CDR2: SGHVS, FQNEAQ. The V and J ends lost 2 bases and 0 bases respectively, with 8 bases between them. In DNA form, the CDR3 reads TGTGCCAGCAGCTTACAACGGGACTCCTACGAGCAGTACTTC. The encoded protein is CASSLQRDSYEQYF.

The chain employs TRBV9 and TRBJ1-4; no clear D gene. The CDR3 sequence is 15 residues long. Trimming pared 1 base from V and 7 bases from J, leaving 14 bases between. Germline CDR1 and CDR2: SGDLS and YYNGEE. CDR3 sequence (DNA): TGTGCCAGCAGCGTAAAAGCCACGACTGTTGAAAAACTGTTTTTT. Translating it yields CASSVKATTVEKLFF.

This clone was seen a few times. Different DNA sequences within this sample yield the same CDR3. The rearrangement joins TRBV6-6 to TRBJ2-3; TRBD2 matches at 8 bases. The CDR3 consists of 13 residues. With V trimmed by 8 bases and J by 1 base, 2 bases remained unmatched. Germline V gives CDR1 MNHNY, CDR2 SVGAGI (reference sequence). The CDR3 spells CASSGLGTDTQYF. The CDR3 coding sequence is TGTGCCAGCTCGGGACTAGGCACAGATACGCAGTATTTT.

This chain connects TRBV5-1 to TRBJ2-7; 12 nucleotides align to TRBD2. The CDR3 runs to 16 residues. Losses at the gene ends were 0 bases for V and 5 bases for J; bases not matched to a gene: 6. Germline CDR1 SGHRS, CDR2 YFSETQ. The CDR3 spells CASSLALAGGPHEQYF. CDR3 bases: TGCGCCAGCAGCTTGGCCCTAGCGGGAGGGCCGCACGAGCAGTACTTC.

V gene TRBV13 combines with J gene TRBJ1-1; 8 positions match TRBD1. Trimming removed 0 bases from V and 2 bases from J; junction bases left unmatched: 14. CDR3 size: 19 residues. Germline V CDR1 and CDR2: PRHDT, FYEKMQ (reference sequence). CDR3 DNA sequence: TGTGCCAGCAGCTTAGGCCCCGGGACAGGACCCTCCAAAAACACTGAAGCTTTCTTT. This gives the protein CASSLGPGTGPSKNTEAFF.